A single sample is the source of the 24 T cell receptor beta chains below, sequenced in a study of neurological immune-mediated disorders (dated by TCRdb to the late 2010s). The library was generated by 5' RACE. Sequenced on an Illumina HiSeq 2500. The public reads were reprocessed in TCRdb via fastp at Q25 and MiXCR, keeping in-frame beta chains. All rows with the same CDR3 protein become a single entry with the most common DNA and genes. This sample has more than 40,000 distinct CDR3 sequences in its table, and about 2% of those were observed once. The ten largest clonotypes hold roughly 2% of the sample. Input material: PBMCs. The origin of the receptors is a woman aged 40 to 50 with multiple sclerosis.

Worth noting for this clonotype: This may come from a read error, since a much larger clone is one base off. The chain couples TRBV20-1 to TRBJ1-6; 9 bases agree with TRBD1. CDR3 length equals 17 residues. The trim removed 5 bases at V and 8 bases at J, leaving 16 bases unmatched. CDR1 and CDR2 from the germline V gene are DFQATT and SNEGSKA (reference sequence). As DNA, the CDR3 is TGCAGTGCTGACACCCGGGACAGGGATTCTCTCGATTCACCCCTCCACTTT. It encodes CSADTRDRDSLDSPLHF.

This clonotype was counted many times. This chain links TRBV9 with TRBJ1-2, with D possibly matching TRBD1 (6 bases). Trimming shortened V by 0 bases and J by 1 base, and 10 bases separated the two germline ends. Per the germline V gene, CDR1 is SGDLS and CDR2 is YYNGEE. The CDR3 has 15 residues. The CDR3 DNA reads as TGTGCCAGCAGCGTAGAGGACAGCAGTAACTATGGCTACACCTTC. This codes for CASSVEDSSNYGYTF. The entire variable domain, with the rest obtained from reference TRBV9 and TRBJ1-2, is as follows: DSGVTQTPKHLITATGQRVTLRCSPRSGDLSVYWYQQSLDQGLQFLIQYYNGEERAKGNILERFSAQQFPDLHSELNLSSLELGDSALYFCASSVEDSSNYGYTFGSGTRLTVV.

This clonotype was counted ten times or more. The V call is TRBV5-1, the J call TRBJ2-2; possible D gene TRBD1, 5 bases. The CDR3 contains 15 residues. The germline V and J ends were trimmed by 1 base and 1 base, with 8 bases remaining between them. CDR1 SGHRS and CDR2 YFSETQ come from the germline V gene. The CDR3 spells CASSLWQGNTGELFF. The DNA for the CDR3 is TGCGCCAGCAGCTTGTGGCAGGGGAACACCGGGGAGCTGTTTTTT.

This clonotype was recorded at least ten times. The chain combines TRBV20-1 with TRBJ1-4, with D unresolved. The CDR3 runs to 11 residues. With 5 bases removed from V and 5 bases from J, the gap between germline ends came to 6 bases. Germline CDR1 and CDR2: DFQATT and SNEGSKA (reference sequence). CDR3 loop: CSAGRNEKLFF. The CDR3 DNA reads TGCAGTGCTGGACGGAATGAAAAACTGTTTTTT.

This clonotype has a count of ten or more. This chain connects TRBV5-1 to TRBJ2-1; D is tentatively TRBD1 or TRBD2 (5 bases each). This CDR3 spans 17 amino acids. Per germline, CDR1 SGHRS and CDR2 YFSETQ. Trimming stripped 0 bases from V and 4 bases from J, with 17 bases between. The CDR3 DNA reads TGCGCCAGCAGCTTGGGGGCCCCGGGGCCTGGATACAATGAGCAGTTCTTC. Amino acids: CASSLGAPGPGYNEQFF.

This clonotype was observed many times. V usage is TRBV4-1 and J usage is TRBJ1-1; D call uncertain. The CDR3 length is 14 residues. The ends were cut back, 0 bases at V and 5 bases at J, with 10 bases in the middle. Germline V lookup: CDR1 MGHRA, CDR2 YSYEKL. The CDR3 sequence: CASSQEGGITEAFF. CDR3 DNA sequence: TGCGCCAGCAGCCAAGAGGGCGGAATAACTGAAGCTTTCTTT.

Ten or more counts support this clonotype. J is TRBJ2-3 and V is TRBV20-1, with D unresolved. The CDR3 covers 14 residues. Germline V gene lookup returns CDR1 DFQATT and CDR2 SNEGSKA (reference sequence). V lost 2 bases and J lost 6, with 15 bases in between. CDR3 protein: CSARPALAGDTQYF. In DNA, the CDR3 is TGCAGTGCTAGACCTGCCCTCGCTGGGGATACGCAGTATTTT.

This clonotype was picked up many times. The rearrangement links TRBV7-9 to TRBJ1-5; D is possibly TRBD1 (5 bases). CDR3 size: 14 residues. Trimming removed 0 bases at V and 7 bases at J, with 10 bases between. Looked up from germline, CDR1 is SEHNR and CDR2 is FQNEAQ (reference sequence). For the CDR3, the DNA is TGTGCCAGCAGCTTAGCAGGGGATGGGCAGCCCCAGCATTTT. This gives the protein CASSLAGDGQPQHF. Full variable domain (outside the CDR3, taken from reference TRBV7-9 and TRBJ1-5): DTGVSQNPRHKITKRGQNVTFRCDPISEHNRLYWYRQTLGQGPEFLTYFQNEAQLEKSRLLSDRFSAERPKGSFSTLEIQRTEQGDSAMYLCASSLAGDGQPQHFGDGTRLSIL.

This clonotype appeared many times. The chain couples TRBV15 to TRBJ2-3; the D gene is possibly TRBD2 (5 bases). V shed 0 bases and J shed 5 bases, with 12 bases lying between them. Germline loops: CDR1 LNHNV, CDR2 YYDKDF (reference sequence). The CDR3 is made up of 15 amino acids. The CDR3 reads CATSRDPTEVDTQYF. The CDR3 DNA follows: TGTGCCACCAGCAGAGACCCAACGGAGGTAGATACGCAGTATTTT. The whole variable domain, remainder taken from reference TRBV15 and TRBJ2-3, is DAMVIQNPRYQVTQFGKPVTLSCSQTLNHNVMYWYQQKSSQAPKLLFHYYDKDFNNEADTPDNFQSRRPNTSFCFLDIRSPGLGDTAMYLCATSRDPTEVDTQYFGPGTRLTVL.

This clonotype was seen ten or more times. The chain couples TRBV6-6 to TRBJ1-6; TRBD1 might be the D (6 bases). The V gene's germline CDR1 is MNHNY and CDR2 SVGAGI (reference sequence). V lost 5 bases to trimming and J lost 8 bases, with 19 bases between them. This CDR3 has 16 residues. The CDR3 DNA follows: TGTGCCAGCAGTGCGTCTGACAGGTGGGGAGATTCACCCCTCCACTTT. Translation gives CASSASDRWGDSPLHF.

There are many counts of this clonotype. The chain combines TRBV5-1 with TRBJ2-1; 8 bases are a match to TRBD2. The CDR3 has 18 residues. From germline, CDR1 is SGHRS and CDR2 YFSETQ. The trim removed 3 bases at V and 1 base at J, leaving 12 bases unmatched. The CDR3 region is CASSWKPGGGKSYNEQFF. In DNA form, the CDR3 reads TGCGCCAGCAGCTGGAAACCGGGCGGGGGGAAGTCCTACAATGAGCAGTTCTTC.

J is TRBJ2-3 and V is TRBV20-1; TRBD1 aligns across 9 bases. The junction had 5 bases not matched to a gene; V was cut back by 1 base and J by 6 bases. The CDR3 length is 14 residues. In germline, CDR1 is DFQATT, CDR2 SNEGSKA (reference sequence). CDR3 DNA sequence: TGCAGTGCTAGAGGGGGACAGGGTTTGGATACGCAGTATTTT. Translating gives CSARGGQGLDTQYF.

This clonotype was seen at least ten times. This chain uses TRBV11-2 with TRBJ1-1; weak D call: TRBD1 (5 bases). V was trimmed by 6 bases and J by 3 bases, leaving 20 bases between them. The CDR3 length is 16 residues. The V gene's germline CDR1 is SGHAT and CDR2 FQNNGV. The chain's CDR3 is CASSSRTGAADTEAFF. CDR3 DNA: TGTGCCAGCAGTTCTCGTACCGGGGCCGCGGACACTGAAGCTTTCTTT.

At least ten counts were recorded for this clonotype. CDR3 region: CASSPAVHTGTEAFF. CDR3 in DNA: TGCGCCAGCAGCCCCGCGGTCCATACAGGAACTGAAGCTTTCTTT. The rearrangement joins TRBV5-1 to TRBJ1-1, with a weak D call TRBD1 (5 bases). The CDR3 contains 15 residues. Trimming removed 4 bases at V and 5 bases at J, with 18 bases between. The V gene's germline CDR1 is SGHRS and CDR2 YFSETQ. The variable domain in full, completed from reference TRBV5-1 and TRBJ1-1, reads KAGVTQTPRYLIKTRGQQVTLSCSPISGHRSVSWYQQTPGQGLQFLFEYFSETQRNKGNFPGRFSGRQFSNSRSEMNVSTLELGDSALYLCASSPAVHTGTEAFFGQGTRLTVV.

This clonotype came up many times. This chain uses TRBV5-1 with TRBJ2-7; 9 bases match TRBD2. The junction had 7 bases not matched to a gene; V was cut back by 4 bases and J by 2 bases. The CDR3 contains 15 residues. Germline V gene data show CDR1 as SGHRS and CDR2 as YFSETQ. CDR3 sequence reads: CASSAGTSSPYEQYF. The CDR3 bases are TGCGCCAGCAGCGCCGGGACTAGCAGTCCCTACGAGCAGTACTTC. The variable domain in full, with the rest retrieved from reference TRBV5-1 and TRBJ2-7, is KAGVTQTPRYLIKTRGQQVTLSCSPISGHRSVSWYQQTPGQGLQFLFEYFSETQRNKGNFPGRFSGRQFSNSRSEMNVSTLELGDSALYLCASSAGTSSPYEQYFGPGTRLTVT.

The chain uses TRBV7-2 and TRBJ1-1; D is uncertain. Germline V gives CDR1 SGHTA, CDR2 FQGNSA. The CDR3 has 14 residues. V gave up 5 bases and J gave up 2 bases, with 12 bases separating them. The CDR3 protein is CASSPTQTNTEAFF. The CDR3 DNA reads as TGTGCCAGCAGCCCGACACAAACAAACACTGAAGCTTTCTTT.

At least ten counts were recorded for this clonotype. This chain joins TRBV30 and TRBJ2-3; 9 bases are a match to TRBD1. The CDR3 contains 15 residues. CDR1 and CDR2 (germline): GTSNPN, SVGIG (reference sequence). Trimming at V came to 2 bases and at J to 4 bases, leaving 7 bases not matched to a gene. The CDR3 sequence: CAWSSTGGRADTQYF. CDR3 coding DNA: TGTGCCTGGAGTAGTACAGGGGGCCGGGCAGATACGCAGTATTTT.

This clonotype came up many times. V gene TRBV7-9 combines with J gene TRBJ1-1, with D perhaps matching TRBD1 (5 bases). The CDR3 consists of 15 residues. From germline, CDR1 is SEHNR and CDR2 FQNEAQ (reference sequence). V lost 2 bases to trimming and J lost 4 bases, with 14 bases between them. CDR3 sequence reads: CASSLFSGEATEAFF. In nucleotides, the CDR3 is TGTGCCAGCAGCTTATTCTCGGGGGAGGCCACTGAAGCTTTCTTT.

This clonotype turned up a few times. This could be a read error, since a much larger clone is one nucleotide away. The chain has TRBV6-5 and TRBJ2-3; TRBD1 is a possible D gene (6 bases). V lost 5 bases to trimming and J lost 9 bases, with 12 bases between them. Per the germline V gene, CDR1 is MNHEY and CDR2 is SVGAGI. This CDR3 has 12 residues. In DNA, the CDR3 is TGTGCCAGCAGTAGTCCGGGACAAACGCAGTATTTT. It codes for CASSSPGQTQYF.

This clonotype has a count of ten or more. This chain joins TRBV20-1 and TRBJ1-6, with TRBD1 identical over 7 bases. Per germline, CDR1 DFQATT and CDR2 SNEGSKA (reference sequence). The trim removed 0 bases at V and 9 bases at J, leaving 8 bases unmatched. The CDR3 is made up of 15 amino acids. This chain's CDR3 is CSARDLQGRGSPLHF. CDR3 nucleotides: TGCAGTGCTAGAGATCTACAGGGGCGGGGTTCACCCCTCCACTTT.

This clonotype was counted many times. The V call is TRBV5-5, the J call TRBJ2-2, with TRBD2 matching over 12 bases. CDR3 size: 16 residues. Germline-derived CDR1 and CDR2 are SGHKS and YYEKEE (reference sequence). The trim removed 0 bases at V and 4 bases at J, leaving 1 base unmatched. This chain's CDR3 is CASSLGTSGITGELFF. The CDR3 DNA reads as TGTGCCAGCAGCTTGGGGACTAGCGGGATCACCGGGGAGCTGTTTTTT. The full variable domain, with the rest looked up from reference TRBV5-5 and TRBJ2-2, is DAGVTQSPTHLIKTRGQQVTLRCSPISGHKSVSWYQQVLGQGPQFIFQYYEKEERGRGNFPDRFSARQFPNYSSELNVNALLLGDSALYLCASSLGTSGITGELFFGEGSRLTVL.

There are many counts of this clonotype. CDR3 sequence reads: CSAREDRGQPQHF. In DNA form, the CDR3 reads TGCAGTGCTAGAGAGGACAGGGGCCAGCCCCAGCATTTT. J is TRBJ1-5 and V is TRBV20-1; TRBD1 matches at 9 bases. V lost 0 bases and J lost 7; bases outside the gene matches: 1. Germline CDR1 DFQATT, CDR2 SNEGSKA (reference sequence). This CDR3 contains 13 residues.

This clonotype came up many times. Lacking the conserved final phenylalanine or tryptophan, this CDR3 likely reflects a read error. CDR3 bases: TGTGCCAGCAGTTCGGGTCGGGGGCTAACCGGGGAGCTGTTTTGT. Protein sequence: CASSSGRGLTGELFC. The chain uses TRBV27 and TRBJ2-2; D possibly uses TRBD1 or TRBD2 (6 bases each). The germline gives CDR1 MNHEY, CDR2 SMNVEV (reference sequence). The CDR3 runs to 15 residues. Between the trimmed V and J ends, which lost 4 bases and 5 bases, there was a span of 14 bases.

This clonotype was seen many times. The rearrangement links TRBV7-8 to TRBJ2-2; D is perhaps TRBD1 (6 bases). Germline assignment: CDR1 SGHVS and CDR2 FQNEAQ. This CDR3 contains 17 residues. V was clipped by 3 bases and J by 4 bases, with 18 bases between them. In DNA, the CDR3 is TGTGCCAGCAGCTTTCCCCACAGGGTTACGGGCACCGGGGAGCTGTTTTTT. Protein product: CASSFPHRVTGTGELFF.